This T cell receptor (beta chain) comes out of a study of cytomegalovirus exposure and HLA in healthy donors. V lost 5 bases to trimming and J lost 6 bases; unmatched junction nucleotides: 5. CDR1 is SGHTA, CDR2 FQGNSA, per germline. This CDR3 comprises 14 residues. PCR amplification relied on 60 Vbeta primers (plus 13 Jbeta primers). Profiling relied on immunoSEQ multiplex PCR, and the TCRdb table lists in-frame clones only, not all of them. Here the sample spans roughly 220,000 clones, roughly three quarters being singletons. J is TRBJ2-7 and V is TRBV7-2, with 12 bases identical to TRBD2. This sequence was found in a man aged 50 or older in good health and CMV-seronegative. What was sequenced was PBMCs. CDR3 amino acids: CASSPTSGRSEQYF. The DNA of the CDR3 is TGTGCCAGCAGCCCGACTAGCGGGAGATCCGAGCAGTACTTC. The whole variable domain, remainder taken from reference TRBV7-2 and TRBJ2-7, is GAGVSQSPSNKVTEKGKDVELRCDPISGHTALYWYRQSLGQGLEFLIYFQGNSAPDKSGLPSDRFSAERTGGSVSTLTIQRTQQEDSAVYLCASSPTSGRSEQYFGPGTRLTVT.